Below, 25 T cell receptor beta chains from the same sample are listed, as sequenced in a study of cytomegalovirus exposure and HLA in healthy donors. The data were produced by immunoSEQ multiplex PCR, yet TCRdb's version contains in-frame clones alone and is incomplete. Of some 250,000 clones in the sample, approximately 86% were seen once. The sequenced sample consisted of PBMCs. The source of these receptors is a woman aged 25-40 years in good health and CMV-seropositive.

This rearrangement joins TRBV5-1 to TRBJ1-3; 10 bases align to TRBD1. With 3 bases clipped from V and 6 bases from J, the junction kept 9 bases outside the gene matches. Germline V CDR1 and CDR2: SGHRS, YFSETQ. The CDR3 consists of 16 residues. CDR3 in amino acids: CASSWTTGQGINTIYF. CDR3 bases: TGCGCCAGCAGCTGGACGACGGGACAGGGGATAAACACCATATATTTT.

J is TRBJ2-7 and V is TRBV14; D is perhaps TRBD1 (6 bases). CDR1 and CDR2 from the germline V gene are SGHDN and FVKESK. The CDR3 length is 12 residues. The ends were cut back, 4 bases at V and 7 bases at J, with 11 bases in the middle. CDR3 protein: CASSPGGREQYF. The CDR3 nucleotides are TGTGCCAGCAGCCCTGGGGGCAGGGAGCAGTACTTC.

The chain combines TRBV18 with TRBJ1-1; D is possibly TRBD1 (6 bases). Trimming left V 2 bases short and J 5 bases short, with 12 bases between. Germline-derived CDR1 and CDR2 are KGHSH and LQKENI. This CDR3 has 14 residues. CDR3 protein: CASSPVQGPTEAFF. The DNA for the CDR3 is TGTGCCAGCTCACCAGTACAGGGACCGACTGAAGCTTTCTTT.

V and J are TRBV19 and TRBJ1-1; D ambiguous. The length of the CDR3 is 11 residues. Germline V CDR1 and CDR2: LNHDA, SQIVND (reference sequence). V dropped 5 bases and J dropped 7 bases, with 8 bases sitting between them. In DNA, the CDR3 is TGTGCCAGTAGTTCTGGGCTTGAAGCTTTCTTT. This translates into CASSSGLEAFF.

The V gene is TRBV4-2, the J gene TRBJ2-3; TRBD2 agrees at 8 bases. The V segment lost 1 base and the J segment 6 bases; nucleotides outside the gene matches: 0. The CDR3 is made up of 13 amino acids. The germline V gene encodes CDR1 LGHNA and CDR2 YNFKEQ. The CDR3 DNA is TGTGCCAGCAGCCAAGCGGGGGGGGATACGCAGTATTTT. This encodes CASSQAGGDTQYF.

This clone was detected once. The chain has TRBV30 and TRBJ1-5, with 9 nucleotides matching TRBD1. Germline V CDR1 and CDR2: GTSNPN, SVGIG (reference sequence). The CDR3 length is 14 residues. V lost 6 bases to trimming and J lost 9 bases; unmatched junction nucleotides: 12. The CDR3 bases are TGTGCCTGCACGCCGGGACAGGGTCATCGGCCCCAGCATTTT. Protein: CACTPGQGHRPQHF.

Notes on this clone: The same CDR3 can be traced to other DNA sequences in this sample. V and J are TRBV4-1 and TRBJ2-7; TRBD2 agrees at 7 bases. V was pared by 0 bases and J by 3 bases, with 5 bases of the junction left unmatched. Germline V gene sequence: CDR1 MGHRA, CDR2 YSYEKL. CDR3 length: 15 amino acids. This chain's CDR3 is CASSQDWGGSYEQYF. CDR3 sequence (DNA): TGCGCCAGCAGCCAAGATTGGGGCGGGAGCTACGAGCAGTACTTC.

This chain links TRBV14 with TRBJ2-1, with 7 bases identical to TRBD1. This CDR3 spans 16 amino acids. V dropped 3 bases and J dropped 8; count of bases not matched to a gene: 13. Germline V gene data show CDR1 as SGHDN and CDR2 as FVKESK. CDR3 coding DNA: TGTGCCAGCAGCCAGGAAAACAGGGGCGGCGGCGATGAGCAGTTCTTC. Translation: CASSQENRGGGDEQFF. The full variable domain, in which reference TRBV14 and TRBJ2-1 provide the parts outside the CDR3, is EAGVTQFPSHSVIEKGQTVTLRCDPISGHDNLYWYRRVMGKEIKFLLHFVKESKQDESGMPNNRFLAERTGGTYSTLKVQPAELEDSGVYFCASSQENRGGGDEQFFGPGTRLTVL.

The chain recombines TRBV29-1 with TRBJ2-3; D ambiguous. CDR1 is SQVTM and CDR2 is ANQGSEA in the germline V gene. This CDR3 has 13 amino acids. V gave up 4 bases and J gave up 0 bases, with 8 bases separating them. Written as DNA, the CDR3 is TGCAGCGTTGCGGTTTCGAGCACAGATACGCAGTATTTT. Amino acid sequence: CSVAVSSTDTQYF.

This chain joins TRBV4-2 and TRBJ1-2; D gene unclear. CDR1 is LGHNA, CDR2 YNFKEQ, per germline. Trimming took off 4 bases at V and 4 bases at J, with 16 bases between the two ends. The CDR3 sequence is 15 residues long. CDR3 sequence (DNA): TGTGCCAGCAGCCCCTTGGCAGGTGGAATCTATGGCTACACCTTC. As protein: CASSPLAGGIYGYTF.

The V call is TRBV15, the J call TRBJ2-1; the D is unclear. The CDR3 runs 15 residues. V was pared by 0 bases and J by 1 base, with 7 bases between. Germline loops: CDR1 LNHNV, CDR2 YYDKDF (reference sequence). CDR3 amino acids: CATSRESESYNEQFF. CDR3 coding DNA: TGTGCCACCAGCAGAGAGAGCGAATCCTACAATGAGCAGTTCTTC.

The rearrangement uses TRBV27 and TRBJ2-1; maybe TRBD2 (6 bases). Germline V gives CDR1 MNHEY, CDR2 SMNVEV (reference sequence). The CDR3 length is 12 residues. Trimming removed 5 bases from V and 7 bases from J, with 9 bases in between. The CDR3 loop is CASSMTSNEQFF. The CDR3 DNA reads TGTGCCAGCAGTATGACTAGTAATGAGCAGTTCTTC.

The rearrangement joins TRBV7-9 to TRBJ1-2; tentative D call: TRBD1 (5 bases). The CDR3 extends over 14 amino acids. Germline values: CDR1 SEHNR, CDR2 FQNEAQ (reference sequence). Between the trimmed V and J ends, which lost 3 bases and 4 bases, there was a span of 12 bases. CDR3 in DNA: TGTGCCAGCAGCTTTGTTCCAGGGCTCTATGGCTACACCTTC. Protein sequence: CASSFVPGLYGYTF.

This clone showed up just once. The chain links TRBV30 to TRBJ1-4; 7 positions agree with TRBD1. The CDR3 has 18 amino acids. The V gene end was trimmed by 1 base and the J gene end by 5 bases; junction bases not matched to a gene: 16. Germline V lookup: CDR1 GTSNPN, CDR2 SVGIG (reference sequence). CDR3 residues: CAWSASGTAVLENEKLFF. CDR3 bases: TGTGCCTGGAGTGCATCCGGGACAGCCGTTTTAGAGAATGAAAAACTGTTTTTT.

CDR3 nucleotides: TGTGCCAGCAGTTACCGTCCCCAGGGAGGACGAGAGCAGTACTTC. Translation gives CASSYRPQGGREQYF. This sequence joins TRBV6-6 and TRBJ2-7; D is possibly TRBD2 (6 bases). CDR1 and CDR2 (germline): MNHNY, SVGAGI (reference sequence). The CDR3 is 15 amino acids. Trimming shortened V by 2 bases and J by 7 bases, and 18 bases separated the two germline ends.

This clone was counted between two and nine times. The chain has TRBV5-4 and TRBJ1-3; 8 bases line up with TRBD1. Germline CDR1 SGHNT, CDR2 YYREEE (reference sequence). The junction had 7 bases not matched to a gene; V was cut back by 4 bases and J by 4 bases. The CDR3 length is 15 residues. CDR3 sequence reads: CASSNPDREGNTIYF. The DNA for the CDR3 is TGTGCCAGCAGCAACCCGGACAGGGAAGGAAACACCATATATTTT. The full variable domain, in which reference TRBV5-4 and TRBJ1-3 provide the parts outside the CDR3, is ETGVTQSPTHLIKTRGQQVTLRCSSQSGHNTVSWYQQALGQGPQFIFQYYREEENGRGNFPPRFSGLQFPNYSSELNVNALELDDSALYLCASSNPDREGNTIYFGEGSWLTVV.

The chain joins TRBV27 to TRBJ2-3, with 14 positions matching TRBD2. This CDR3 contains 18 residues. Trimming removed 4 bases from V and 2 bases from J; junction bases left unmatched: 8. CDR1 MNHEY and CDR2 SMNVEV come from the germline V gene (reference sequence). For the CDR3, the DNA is TGTGCCAGCAGTTCCGAGACTAGCGGGAGGGCCTACACAGATACGCAGTATTTT. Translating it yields CASSSETSGRAYTDTQYF.

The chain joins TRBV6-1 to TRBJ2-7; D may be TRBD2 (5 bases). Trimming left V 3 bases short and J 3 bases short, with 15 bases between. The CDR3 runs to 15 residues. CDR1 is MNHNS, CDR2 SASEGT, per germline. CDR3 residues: CASSDWWTEGYEQYF. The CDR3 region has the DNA TGTGCCAGCAGTGATTGGTGGACCGAGGGCTACGAGCAGTACTTC.

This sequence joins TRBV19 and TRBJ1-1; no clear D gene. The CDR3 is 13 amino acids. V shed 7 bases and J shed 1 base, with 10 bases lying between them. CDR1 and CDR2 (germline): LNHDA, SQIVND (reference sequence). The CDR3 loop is CASKNSKNTEAFF. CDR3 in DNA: TGTGCCAGTAAAAACAGCAAGAACACTGAAGCTTTCTTT.

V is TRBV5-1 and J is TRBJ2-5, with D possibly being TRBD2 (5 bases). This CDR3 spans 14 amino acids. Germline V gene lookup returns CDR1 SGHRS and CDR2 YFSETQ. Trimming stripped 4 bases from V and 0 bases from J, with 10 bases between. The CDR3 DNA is TGCGCCAGCAGCAGCGGACGGAACCAAGAGACCCAGTACTTC. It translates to CASSSGRNQETQYF.

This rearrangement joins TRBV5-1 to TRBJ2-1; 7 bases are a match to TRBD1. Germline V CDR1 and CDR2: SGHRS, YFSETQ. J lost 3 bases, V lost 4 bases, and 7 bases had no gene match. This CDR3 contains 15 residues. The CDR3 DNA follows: TGCGCCAGCAGCCAGATACGGACAGGCTACAATGAGCAGTTCTTC. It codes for CASSQIRTGYNEQFF.

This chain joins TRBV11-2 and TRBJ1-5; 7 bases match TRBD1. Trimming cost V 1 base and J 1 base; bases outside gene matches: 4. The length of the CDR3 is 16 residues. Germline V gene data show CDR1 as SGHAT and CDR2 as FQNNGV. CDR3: CASSLGQGVSNQPQHF. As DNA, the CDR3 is TGTGCCAGCAGCTTAGGCCAGGGGGTGAGCAATCAGCCCCAGCATTTT.

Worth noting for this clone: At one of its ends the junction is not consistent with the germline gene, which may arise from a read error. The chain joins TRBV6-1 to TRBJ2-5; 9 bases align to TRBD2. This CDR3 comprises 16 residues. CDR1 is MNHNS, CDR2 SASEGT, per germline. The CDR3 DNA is TGTGCCAGCAGAGAAGGGGCGGGAGGGCCGAGGGAGACCCAGTACTTC. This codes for CASREGAGGPRETQYF.

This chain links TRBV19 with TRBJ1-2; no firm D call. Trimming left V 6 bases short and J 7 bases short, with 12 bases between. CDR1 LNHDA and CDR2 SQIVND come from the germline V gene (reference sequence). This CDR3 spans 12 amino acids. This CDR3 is CASRKGEIGYTF. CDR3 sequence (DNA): TGTGCCAGTAGGAAGGGAGAAATTGGCTACACCTTC.

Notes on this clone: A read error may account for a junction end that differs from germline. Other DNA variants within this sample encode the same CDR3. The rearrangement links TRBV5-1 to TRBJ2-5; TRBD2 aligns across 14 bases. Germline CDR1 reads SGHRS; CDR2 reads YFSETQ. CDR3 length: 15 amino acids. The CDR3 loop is CASSLGLAGEETQYF. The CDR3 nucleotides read TGCGCCAGCAGTTTGGGACTAGCGGGAGAAGAGACCCAGTACTTC.